This T cell receptor (beta chain) was captured in a study of blood T cell repertoires in COVID-19. Study information: COVID-19 samples, acute and convalescent, were from the United States, Italy and Spain. T cells, B-cell-depleted T cells, or PBMCs provided the cDNA or gDNA that served as material.

Per the original data handling: Reference gene primer amplification gave nucleated cell count estimates. Only in-frame clones appear in the TCRdb table, and some are missing; sequencing was by immunoSEQ multiplex PCR. The V and J calls and the clone size are those of that table, but D and trimming were determined from the DNA. The sample holds over 70,000 clones, 83% seen once. Germline V CDR1 and CDR2: LNHDA, SQIVND (reference sequence). The CDR3 loop spans 16 amino acids. The V end lost 6 bases, the J end lost 0 bases, and 14 bases lay between the germline ends. The chain is built from TRBV19 and TRBJ2-2; D is unresolved. The clonotype originates from a man younger than 45 with COVID-19, enrolled during active disease. The sequencing input was peripheral blood. The CDR3 DNA reads TGTGCCAGTAGCCGGCAGGCCGGCGCGAACACCGGGGAGCTGTTTTTT. It translates to CASSRQAGANTGELFF.